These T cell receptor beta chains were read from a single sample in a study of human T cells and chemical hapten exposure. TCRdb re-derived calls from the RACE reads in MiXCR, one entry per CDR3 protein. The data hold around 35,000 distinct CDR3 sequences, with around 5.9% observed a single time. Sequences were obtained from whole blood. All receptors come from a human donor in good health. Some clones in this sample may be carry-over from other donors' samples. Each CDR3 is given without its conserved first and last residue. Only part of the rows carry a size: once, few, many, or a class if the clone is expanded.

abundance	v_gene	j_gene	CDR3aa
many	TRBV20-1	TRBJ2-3	SAPPSGGSYSTDTQY
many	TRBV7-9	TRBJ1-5	ASSLVEDQPQH
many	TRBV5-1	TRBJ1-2	ASSLNQGDGYT
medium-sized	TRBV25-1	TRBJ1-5	ATLDRENGQPQH
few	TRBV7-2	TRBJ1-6	ASSLGTESPLH
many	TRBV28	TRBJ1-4	ASSLNQGSNEKLF
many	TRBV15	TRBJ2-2	ATSRDKGFTGELF
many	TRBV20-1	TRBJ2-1	SARATSGDYNEQF
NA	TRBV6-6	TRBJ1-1	ASRFGDTEAF
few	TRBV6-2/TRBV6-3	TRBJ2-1	ASSPSGSGDEQF
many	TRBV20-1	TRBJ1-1	SASGQMNTEAF
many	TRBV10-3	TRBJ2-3	AISTSGVTDTQY
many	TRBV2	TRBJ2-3	ASRRDRGFDTQY
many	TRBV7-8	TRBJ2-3	ASSLATGQLGDTQY
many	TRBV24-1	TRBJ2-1	ATSESRTGEQF
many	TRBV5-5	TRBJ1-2	ASSLSTAYGYT
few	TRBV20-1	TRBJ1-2	SASSGHYGYT
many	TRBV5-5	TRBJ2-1	ASSLGRDRQF
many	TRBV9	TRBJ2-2	ASSVGLAGGLGGELF
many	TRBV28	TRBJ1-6	ASSSRTGGNSPLH
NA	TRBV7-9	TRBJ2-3	ASSGQPGLAGSDTQY
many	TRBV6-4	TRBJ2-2	ASSDSIGSNTGELF
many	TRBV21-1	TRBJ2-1	ASSQTGRF
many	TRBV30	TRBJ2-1	AWSVLVGRNNEQF
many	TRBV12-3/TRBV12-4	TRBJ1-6	ASSPGSYNSPLH
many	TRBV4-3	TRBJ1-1	ASSRDREAEAF
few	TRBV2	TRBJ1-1	AGSVREGPSEAF
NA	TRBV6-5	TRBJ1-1	ASTQGGGAEAF
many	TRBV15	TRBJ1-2	ATSRDGAAIYGYT
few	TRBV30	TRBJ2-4	AWSQTIAKNIQY
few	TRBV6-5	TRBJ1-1	ASSYIGMNTEAF